One sample yielded the 29 T cell receptor beta chains listed below, sequenced in a study of T cells in Graves' hyperthyroidism and ophthalmopathy. TCR beta CDR3 sequences were amplified from RNA transcripts. HTBI primers were the set used in a first-round RT-PCR of the TCR CDR3. In TCRdb, the multiplex PCR reads were re-called with MiXCR into one record per CDR3 protein. The sample shows 640,000 or so distinct CDR3 sequences, roughly 15% of them seen only once. The specimen was blood. The origin of the receptors is a woman between 40 and 55 years old with Graves' ophthalmopathy.

This clonotype was picked up many times. The chain employs TRBV6-5 and TRBJ1-1, with D hard to call. V shed 2 bases and J shed 6 bases, with 13 bases lying between them. The CDR3 extends over 14 amino acids. Germline V gives CDR1 MNHEY, CDR2 SVGAGI. In nucleotides, the CDR3 is TGTGCCAGCAGTTACGGTGAAACGGCTCCTGAAGCTTTCTTT. Translated, it gives CASSYGETAPEAFF.

At least ten counts were recorded for this clonotype. The chain is built from TRBV6-2 or TRBV6-3 and TRBJ1-1; D is uncertain. CDR1 is MNHEY and CDR2 is SVGEGT in the germline V gene. The germline V and J ends were trimmed by 1 base and 2 bases, with 5 bases remaining between them. This CDR3 region has 13 residues. CDR3 DNA: TGTGCCAGCAGTTACTATCCCAACACTGAAGCTTTCTTT. Translation: CASSYYPNTEAFF.

The J gene is TRBJ2-7, the V gene TRBV12-3 or TRBV12-4, with 10 bases lining up with TRBD2. There are 14 residues in the CDR3. Trimming at V came to 5 bases and at J to 4 bases, leaving 5 bases not matched to a gene. The CDR3 region is CASSPSGRKYEQYF. The DNA of the CDR3 is TGTGCCAGCAGTCCTAGCGGGAGAAAATACGAGCAGTACTTC.

Ten or more counts support this clonotype. The DNA is omitted, as the CDR3 cannot be located on it reliably, and the CDR3 follows TCRdb's listing. The chain uses TRBV6-5 and TRBJ1-3; TRBD1, the table's D call, lacks a check against the DNA. The CDR3 contains 14 residues when both ends are counted. CDR1 and CDR2 from the germline V gene are MNHEY and SVGAGI. The CDR3 sequence is CASSTSTGGNTIYF.

V gene TRBV28 combines with J gene TRBJ2-7; 10 bases line up with TRBD2. From germline, CDR1 is MDHEN and CDR2 SYDVKM. Unmatched junction bases numbered 18, after V lost 6 bases and J lost 4 bases. The CDR3 contains 18 residues. DNA of the CDR3: TGTGCCAGCAGCCGTTTCGAAACTAGCGGGATGATCCGATACGAGCAGTACTTC. Protein: CASSRFETSGMIRYEQYF.

The genes are TRBV18 and TRBJ2-4; TRBD1 aligns across 7 bases. The CDR3 spans 17 residues. Germline lookup yields CDR1 KGHSH and CDR2 LQKENI. The V and J ends lost 1 base and 0 bases, in that order; junction bases with no gene match: 6. The CDR3, as DNA: TGTGCCAGCTCACCACAGGGGGCTGACCTAGCCAAAAACATTCAGTACTTC. It codes for CASSPQGADLAKNIQYF.

This clonotype has ten or more counts. The CDR3 nucleotides are TGTGCCAGCAGCCGACAGCAATGGGGCACTGAAGCTTTCTTT. Its protein product is CASSRQQWGTEAFF. This chain uses TRBV28 with TRBJ1-1; D possibly corresponds to TRBD1 (5 bases). The CDR3 is 14 residues long. Germline V gives CDR1 MDHEN, CDR2 SYDVKM. V lost 6 bases, J lost 4 bases, and 15 bases lay in between.

This clonotype has at least ten counts. The chain carries TRBV10-2 and TRBJ2-5; 10 bases align to TRBD2. V dropped 4 bases and J dropped 5; count of bases not matched to a gene: 4. The CDR3 contains 14 residues. Germline-derived CDR1 and CDR2 are WSHSY and SAAADI. This CDR3 is CASSGGGLAETQYF. The CDR3 coding sequence is TGCGCCAGCAGTGGAGGGGGACTAGCGGAGACCCAGTACTTC.

This clonotype was observed at least ten times. The chain combines TRBV12-3 or TRBV12-4 with TRBJ2-2; 13 positions match TRBD2. V shed 1 base and J 6 bases; nucleotides not matched to a gene: 2. The CDR3 is 16 amino acids. DNA for the CDR3: TGTGCCAGCAGTTTAGGTGGACTAGCGGGAGCCGGGGAGCTGTTTTTT. Encoded protein: CASSLGGLAGAGELFF.

This clonotype was detected many times. The chain links TRBV27 to TRBJ2-7, with D unresolved. The germline V and J ends were trimmed by 8 bases and 5 bases, with 7 bases remaining between them. Germline CDR1 and CDR2: MNHEY and SMNVEV (reference sequence). The CDR3 spans 10 residues. The CDR3 DNA reads TGTGCCAGCGGAGTCCACGAGCAGTACTTC. Translating gives CASGVHEQYF.

This clonotype was counted ten times or more. This chain uses TRBV19 with TRBJ1-5; tentative D call: TRBD1 (5 bases). With 3 bases removed from V and 4 bases from J, the gap between germline ends came to 10 bases. From germline, CDR1 is LNHDA and CDR2 SQIVND (reference sequence). The CDR3 is 14 residues long. In DNA, the CDR3 is TGTGCCAGTAGTATGGCAGGGCGGAATCAGCCCCAGCATTTT. Its translation: CASSMAGRNQPQHF.

The chain uses TRBV12-3 or TRBV12-4 and TRBJ2-7; D ambiguous. This CDR3 has 13 amino acids. V was clipped by 3 bases and J by 5 bases, with 11 bases between them. The CDR3 reads CASSLSRIHEQYF. As DNA, the CDR3 is TGTGCCAGCAGTTTGTCTAGAATCCACGAGCAGTACTTC.

This clonotype appeared many times. CDR3 in DNA: TGTGCCAGCTTAGCGGGTAGGAACACCGGGGAGCTGTTTTTT. Protein product: CASLAGRNTGELFF. This chain joins TRBV7-9 and TRBJ2-2, with TRBD2 matching over 7 bases. Per the germline V gene, CDR1 is SEHNR and CDR2 is FQNEAQ (reference sequence). Germline trimming cut 8 bases from V and 1 base from J; bases unmatched to any gene: 4. The CDR3 runs 14 residues.

This clonotype was seen more than once but under ten times. V and J are TRBV6-1 and TRBJ2-2, with 10 bases fitting TRBD2. In germline, CDR1 is MNHNS, CDR2 SASEGT. The V gene end was trimmed by 6 bases and the J gene end by 2 bases; junction bases not matched to a gene: 6. The length of the CDR3 is 16 residues. The CDR3 bases are TGTGCCAGCAGCGAGCTAGCGGGAGTTAACACCGGGGAGCTGTTTTTT. This sequence encodes CASSELAGVNTGELFF.

The chain carries TRBV20-1 and TRBJ2-7; a possible D gene is TRBD2 (6 bases). Germline loops: CDR1 DFQATT, CDR2 SNEGSKA (reference sequence). The CDR3 extends over 12 amino acids. V lost 6 bases and J lost 2, with 11 bases in between. The CDR3 nucleotides are TGCAGTGCCCGACTAGGAGCCTACGAGCAGTACTTC. Protein: CSARLGAYEQYF.

The sample holds many counts of this clonotype. The V gene is TRBV15, the J gene TRBJ2-7; 7 bases match TRBD2. CDR3 size: 15 residues. Germline CDR1 reads LNHNV; CDR2 reads YYDKDF (reference sequence). J lost 4 bases, V lost 0 bases, and 6 bases had no gene match. The CDR3 loop is CATSRDGRAEYEQYF. The CDR3 bases are TGTGCCACCAGCAGAGATGGGAGGGCAGAATACGAGCAGTACTTC.

In this sample, this clonotype turned up many times. This sequence joins TRBV7-9 and TRBJ2-5, with 8 bases matching TRBD1. The CDR3 extends over 16 amino acids. Germline V gene lookup returns CDR1 SEHNR and CDR2 FQNEAQ (reference sequence). The junction had 10 bases not matched to a gene; V was cut back by 2 bases and J by 5 bases. CDR3 coding DNA: TGTGCCAGCAGCTTAAGTCCGACGACAGGGGACGAGACCCAGTACTTC. Translating gives CASSLSPTTGDETQYF.

This clonotype was seen ten or more times. V and J are TRBV3-1 and TRBJ2-2; D uncertain. This CDR3 has 13 amino acids. The germline gives CDR1 LGHDT, CDR2 YNNKEL (reference sequence). V gave up 6 bases and J gave up 0 bases, with 5 bases separating them. Here the CDR3 reads CASRKTNTGELFF. CDR3 DNA sequence: TGTGCCAGCAGAAAGACGAACACCGGGGAGCTGTTTTTT.

J is TRBJ2-6 and V is TRBV7-8; D possibly corresponds to TRBD2 (5 bases). V gave up 7 bases and J gave up 0 bases, with 10 bases separating them. CDR1 SGHVS and CDR2 FQNEAQ come from the germline V gene. This CDR3 is 15 amino acids long. The CDR3 is CASNFLASGANVLTF. CDR3 coding DNA: TGTGCCAGCAATTTCCTAGCCTCTGGGGCCAACGTCCTGACTTTC. Full variable domain (remainder filled in from reference TRBV7-8 and TRBJ2-6): GAGVSQSPRYKVAKRGQDVALRCDPISGHVSLFWYQQALGQGPEFLTYFQNEAQLDKSGLPSDRFFAERPEGSVSTLKIQRTQQEDSAVYLCASNFLASGANVLTFGAGSRLTVL.

This clonotype has at least ten counts. The rearrangement uses TRBV6-2 or TRBV6-3 and TRBJ1-1; TRBD1 might be the D (5 bases). V was trimmed by 6 bases and J by 0 bases, leaving 11 bases between them. The germline gives CDR1 MNHEY, CDR2 SVGEGT. CDR3 length: 14 amino acids. CDR3 bases: TGTGCCAGCAGCCTCAACAGGCTGAACACTGAAGCTTTCTTT. Translated, it gives CASSLNRLNTEAFF.

This clonotype has ten or more counts. The chain carries TRBV2 and TRBJ2-5; TRBD1 is a possible D gene (6 bases). Trimming stripped 6 bases from V and 4 bases from J, with 15 bases between. Per the germline V gene, CDR1 is SNHLY and CDR2 is FYNNEI. This CDR3 region has 14 residues. CDR3 sequence reads: CASSQGHQGETQYF. CDR3 bases: TGTGCCAGCAGCCAGGGACACCAAGGAGAGACCCAGTACTTC.

This clonotype was picked up many times. The V and J genes are TRBV6-1 and TRBJ2-2; D remains unclear. The length of the CDR3 is 14 residues. Trimming cost V 6 bases and J 2 bases, with 10 bases left between them. In germline, CDR1 is MNHNS, CDR2 SASEGT. The CDR3 loop is CASSPLINTGELFF. The CDR3 DNA follows: TGTGCCAGCAGCCCCCTTATAAACACCGGGGAGCTGTTTTTT.

This clonotype was observed many times. The J gene is TRBJ2-3, the V gene TRBV6-2 or TRBV6-3; 7 bases fit TRBD1. This CDR3 spans 20 amino acids. V trimming: 2 bases; J trimming: 0 bases; junction bases outside the gene matches: 17. Looked up from germline, CDR1 is MNHEY and CDR2 is SVGEGT. The CDR3 DNA follows: TGTGCCAGCAGTTACGACATGACACCCTGGACAGGCTCTAGCACAGATACGCAGTATTTT. This encodes CASSYDMTPWTGSSTDTQYF.

Ten or more counts support this clonotype. The J gene is TRBJ1-1, the V gene TRBV6-1; D not resolved. CDR1 MNHNS and CDR2 SASEGT come from the germline V gene. The germline V and J ends were trimmed by 7 bases and 7 bases, with 10 bases remaining between them. The CDR3 length is 11 residues. The CDR3 DNA follows: TGTGCCAGCACTCAGGCGGATGAAGCTTTCTTT. As protein: CASTQADEAFF.

The rearrangement links TRBV6-2 or TRBV6-3 to TRBJ2-2; D gene unclear. The CDR3 covers 17 residues. V was trimmed by 2 bases and J by 2 bases, leaving 15 bases between them. In germline, CDR1 is MNHEY, CDR2 SVGEGT. Here the CDR3 DNA reads TGTGCCAGCAGTTACGCGGTAGGGCTTCTAAACACCGGGGAGCTGTTTTTT. It specifies CASSYAVGLLNTGELFF.

This clonotype was observed many times. This chain links TRBV7-3 with TRBJ2-2; TRBD2 agrees at 10 bases. With 4 bases clipped from V and 4 bases from J, the junction kept 3 bases outside the gene matches. CDR3 length: 15 amino acids. Looked up from germline, CDR1 is SGHTA and CDR2 is FQGTGA. The CDR3, as DNA: TGTGCCAGCAGCTATGGACTAGCGGCCACCGGGGAGCTGTTTTTT. It translates to CASSYGLAATGELFF.

This clonotype was seen ten or more times. J is TRBJ2-7 and V is TRBV6-1; TRBD1 agrees at 10 bases. The CDR3 spans 15 residues. After removal of 6 bases from V and 0 bases from J, the junction contained 5 bases not matched to a gene. Germline-derived CDR1 and CDR2 are MNHNS and SASEGT. The CDR3 DNA reads as TGTGCCAGCAGCCTGGGGACAGGGGTCTCCTACGAGCAGTACTTC. Amino acids: CASSLGTGVSYEQYF.

In this sample, this clonotype turned up many times. The chain uses TRBV25-1 and TRBJ2-2; 8 nucleotides line up with TRBD1. V trimming: 3 bases; J trimming: 6 bases; junction bases outside the gene matches: 6. The germline V gene has CDR1 MGHDK and CDR2 SYGVNS. The CDR3 length is 15 residues. The CDR3 protein is CASSDSGQGAGELFF. DNA for the CDR3: TGTGCCAGCAGTGATTCTGGACAGGGTGCCGGGGAGCTGTTTTTT.

This clonotype was picked up many times. The rearrangement uses TRBV12-3 or TRBV12-4 and TRBJ1-5, with 10 positions matching TRBD1. This CDR3 has 13 residues. J gave up 9 bases and V 4 bases, and 3 bases lay outside the gene matches. CDR3 residues: CASSSGQGTPQHF. The CDR3 nucleotides are TGTGCCAGCAGTTCGGGACAGGGGACGCCCCAGCATTTT.